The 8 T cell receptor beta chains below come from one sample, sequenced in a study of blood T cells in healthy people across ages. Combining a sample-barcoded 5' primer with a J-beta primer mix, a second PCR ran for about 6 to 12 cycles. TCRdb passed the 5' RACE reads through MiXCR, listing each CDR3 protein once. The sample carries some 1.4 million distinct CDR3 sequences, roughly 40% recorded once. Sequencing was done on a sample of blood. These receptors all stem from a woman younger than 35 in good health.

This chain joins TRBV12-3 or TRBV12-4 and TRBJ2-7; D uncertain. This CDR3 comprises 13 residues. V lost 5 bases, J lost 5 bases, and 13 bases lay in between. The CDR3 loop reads CASSVGSTHEQYF. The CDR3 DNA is TGTGCCAGCAGTGTCGGGTCCACCCACGAGCAGTACTTC.

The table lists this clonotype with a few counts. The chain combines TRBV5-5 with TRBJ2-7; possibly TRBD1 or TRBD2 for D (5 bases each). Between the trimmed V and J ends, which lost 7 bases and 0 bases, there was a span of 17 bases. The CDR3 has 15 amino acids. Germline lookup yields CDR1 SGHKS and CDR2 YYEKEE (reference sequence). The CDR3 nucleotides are TGTGCCAGCCGAAGGGACGGACTCAGCTCCTACGAGCAGTACTTC. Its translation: CASRRDGLSSYEQYF. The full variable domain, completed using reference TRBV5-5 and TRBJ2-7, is DAGVTQSPTHLIKTRGQQVTLRCSPISGHKSVSWYQQVLGQGPQFIFQYYEKEERGRGNFPDRFSARQFPNYSSELNVNALLLGDSALYLCASRRDGLSSYEQYFGPGTRLTVT.

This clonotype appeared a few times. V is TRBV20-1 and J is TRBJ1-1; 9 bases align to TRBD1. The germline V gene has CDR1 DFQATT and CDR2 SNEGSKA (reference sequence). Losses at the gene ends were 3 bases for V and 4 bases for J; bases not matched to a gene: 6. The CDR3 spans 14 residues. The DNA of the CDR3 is TGCAGTGCTAGTGTGGGACAGGGTGGCACTGAAGCTTTCTTT. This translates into CSASVGQGGTEAFF.

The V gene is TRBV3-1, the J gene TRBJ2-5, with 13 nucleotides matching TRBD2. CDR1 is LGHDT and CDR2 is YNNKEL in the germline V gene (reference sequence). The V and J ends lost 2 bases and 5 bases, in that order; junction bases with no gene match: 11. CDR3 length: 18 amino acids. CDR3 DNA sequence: TGTGCCAGCAGCCAAACTAGCGGGAGGGCCCTATTTTGGGAGACCCAGTACTTC. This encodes CASSQTSGRALFWETQYF.

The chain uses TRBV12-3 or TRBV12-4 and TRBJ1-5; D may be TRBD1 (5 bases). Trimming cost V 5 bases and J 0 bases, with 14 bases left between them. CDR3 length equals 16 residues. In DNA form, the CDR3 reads TGTGCCAGCAGTCCCCGGGGGGAAGGTAGCAATCAGCCCCAGCATTTT. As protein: CASSPRGEGSNQPQHF.

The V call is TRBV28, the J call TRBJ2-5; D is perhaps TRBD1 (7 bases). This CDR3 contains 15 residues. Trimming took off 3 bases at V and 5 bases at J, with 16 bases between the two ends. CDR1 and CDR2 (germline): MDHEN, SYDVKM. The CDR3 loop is CASSFPGRGEETQYF. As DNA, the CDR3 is TGTGCCAGCAGTTTCCCCGGCAGGGGGGAGGAGACCCAGTACTTC.

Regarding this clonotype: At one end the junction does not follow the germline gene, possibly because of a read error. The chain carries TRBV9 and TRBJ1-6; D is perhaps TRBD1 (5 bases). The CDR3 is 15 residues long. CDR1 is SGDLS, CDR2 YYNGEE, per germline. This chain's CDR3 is CASTAGGGGNSPLHF. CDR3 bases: TGTGCCAGCACTGCAGGTGGGGGAGGAAATTCACCCCTCCATTTT.

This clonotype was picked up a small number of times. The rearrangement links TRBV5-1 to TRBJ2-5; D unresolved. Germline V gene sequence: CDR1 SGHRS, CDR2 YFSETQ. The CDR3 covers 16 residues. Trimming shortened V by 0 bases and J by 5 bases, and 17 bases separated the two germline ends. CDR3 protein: CASSLAGPSQGETQYF. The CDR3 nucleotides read TGCGCCAGCAGCTTGGCAGGACCCTCCCAAGGGGAGACCCAGTACTTC.